The clone carrying this T cell receptor (beta chain) has just a few counts. These data belong to a study of blood T cells in healthy people across ages. A J-beta primer mix and a sample-barcoded 5' primer were used in a second PCR of about 7 to 12 cycles. MiXCR, applied by TCRdb to the 5' RACE reads, yields one record per CDR3 protein. Of more than 1 million distinct CDR3 sequences listed, more than 40% are singletons. Per germline, CDR1 KGHSH and CDR2 LQKENI. V lost 2 bases to trimming and J lost 2 bases, with 15 bases between them. The CDR3 is made up of 16 amino acids. Sequencing input: blood. The source of this sequence is an older woman in good health. This chain connects TRBV18 to TRBJ2-5; D is possibly TRBD2 (6 bases). The CDR3 DNA is TGTGCCAGCTCACCATCGGCGGGACCAGCTCAAGAGACCCAGTACTTC. The encoded protein is CASSPSAGPAQETQYF.